The clone carrying this TCR beta chain was seen only once. Individuals aged roughly 18 to 100 years were recruited from some 26 US areas. Germline V gives CDR1 SGHRS, CDR2 YFSETQ. The CDR3 consists of 13 residues. Trimming shortened V by 2 bases and J by 7 bases, and 12 bases separated the two germline ends. In the authors' methods: Counts of nucleated cells, estimated from reference gene primer amplification, were obtained. TCRdb's table, derived via immunoSEQ multiplex PCR, lists solely in-frame clones and lacks some. The DNA was the basis for D and trimming; V, J and clone size are from that table. Of roughly 450,000 clones listed, roughly 91% are singletons. The data are from a study of blood T cell repertoires in COVID-19.

Sequencing used PBMCs or T cells enriched from blood (not recorded which). The chain combines TRBV5-1 with TRBJ1-2; D possibly corresponds to TRBD1 (6 bases). The receptor was derived from a man younger than 35 who had recovered from COVID-19. CDR3 protein: CASSLNRDGGYTF. CDR3 coding DNA: TGCGCCAGCAGCTTAAACAGGGACGGTGGCTACACCTTC.